A single sample is the source of the 10 T cell receptor beta chains below, sequenced in a study of cytomegalovirus exposure and HLA in healthy donors. PCR amplification relied on 60 Vbeta primers (plus 13 Jbeta primers). The repertoire was sequenced with immunoSEQ multiplex PCR; TCRdb's copy has only in-frame clones and lacks some. Of 150,000 to 200,000 clones listed, 80% to 90% are singletons. Sample: PBMCs. The receptors were gathered from a man aged 18 to 30 in good health and CMV-seropositive.

This clone was counted only a few times. The gene calls are TRBV9 and TRBJ2-7, with 7 bases lining up with TRBD1. V was pared by 0 bases and J by 5 bases, with 5 bases of the junction left unmatched. Germline assignment: CDR1 SGDLS and CDR2 YYNGEE. The CDR3 sequence is 14 residues long. The CDR3 here is CASSVGDRVHEQYF. For the CDR3, the DNA is TGTGCCAGCAGCGTAGGAGACAGGGTACACGAGCAGTACTTC.

The chain carries TRBV29-1 and TRBJ1-1; no firm D call. Trimming removed 1 base at V and 0 bases at J, with 9 bases between. Germline loops: CDR1 SQVTM, CDR2 ANQGSEA. This CDR3 is built from 14 residues. The CDR3 loop reads CSVEVAGMNTEAFF. In DNA, the CDR3 is TGCAGCGTTGAAGTTGCGGGCATGAACACTGAAGCTTTCTTT.

V usage is TRBV7-2 and J usage is TRBJ2-1; no clear D. This CDR3 comprises 15 residues. With 4 bases removed from V and 0 bases from J, the gap between germline ends came to 10 bases. Per the germline V gene, CDR1 is SGHTA and CDR2 is FQGNSA. CDR3 DNA: TGTGCCAGCAGCTACTCCTACGCCTCCTACAATGAGCAGTTCTTC. This encodes CASSYSYASYNEQFF. The complete variable domain, with remaining parts taken from reference TRBV7-2 and TRBJ2-1, reads GAGVSQSPSNKVTEKGKDVELRCDPISGHTALYWYRQSLGQGLEFLIYFQGNSAPDKSGLPSDRFSAERTGGSVSTLTIQRTQQEDSAVYLCASSYSYASYNEQFFGPGTRLTVL.

This clone came up once. J is TRBJ1-1 and V is TRBV19; D call uncertain. CDR3 length: 13 residues. The germline CDR1 and CDR2 sequences are LNHDA and SQIVND (reference sequence). V was clipped by 7 bases and J by 6 bases, with 15 bases between them. For the CDR3, the DNA is TGTGCCAGTATCTCAGTTGGCCGGGCTGAAGCTTTCTTT. Translation gives CASISVGRAEAFF.

The genes are TRBV9 and TRBJ2-5; 11 bases map to TRBD2. This CDR3 is built from 16 residues. Germline V CDR1 and CDR2: SGDLS, YYNGEE. Losses at the gene ends were 2 bases for V and 5 bases for J; bases not matched to a gene: 8. The CDR3 DNA reads as TGTGCCAGCAGCGTTGACCTAGCGGGGGGCAGGGAGACCCAGTACTTC. Amino acids: CASSVDLAGGRETQYF. The full variable domain, with the rest looked up from reference TRBV9 and TRBJ2-5, is DSGVTQTPKHLITATGQRVTLRCSPRSGDLSVYWYQQSLDQGLQFLIQYYNGEERAKGNILERFSAQQFPDLHSELNLSSLELGDSALYFCASSVDLAGGRETQYFGPGTRLLVL.

V and J are TRBV21-1 and TRBJ1-5; TRBD1 reflects the table's D call only, with no check against the DNA. TRBV21-1 corresponds to a pseudogene. There are 16 residues in the CDR3. This CDR3 is CASSKALGQGNQPQHF. In DNA, the CDR3 is TGTGCCAGCAGCAAAGCGCTCGGACAGGGCAATCAGCCCCAGCATTTT.

The V gene is TRBV19, the J gene TRBJ1-2, with TRBD1 matching 7 bases. This CDR3 region has 13 residues. V gave up 3 bases and J gave up 4 bases; unmatched junction bases: 2. Germline-derived CDR1 and CDR2 are LNHDA and SQIVND (reference sequence). The CDR3: CASSMAGGYGYTF. CDR3 nucleotides: TGTGCCAGTAGTATGGCAGGGGGCTATGGCTACACCTTC.

The chain carries TRBV13 and TRBJ2-5; 9 bases are a match to TRBD2. The end of the DNA fits TRBJ2-7 better, so the J call may be wrong. CDR1 is PRHDT and CDR2 is FYEKMQ in the germline V gene (reference sequence). The CDR3 extends over 15 amino acids. The CDR3 protein is CASSLGTSGSYEQYF. CDR3 nucleotides: TGTGCCAGCAGCTTAGGGACTAGCGGCTCCTACGAGCAGTACTTC.

The rearrangement uses TRBV5-1 and TRBJ1-6, with a possible D match to TRBD1 (5 bases). Germline assignment: CDR1 SGHRS and CDR2 YFSETQ. V lost 0 bases to trimming and J lost 9 bases, with 13 bases between them. This CDR3 has 15 residues. Here the CDR3 DNA reads TGCGCCAGCAGCTTGGACGTGCAGGGTTTTTCACCCCTCCACTTT. This gives the protein CASSLDVQGFSPLHF.

This chain links TRBV29-1 with TRBJ2-5, with a tentative D call TRBD1 (6 bases). The J call may not be correct, given that the DNA end is closer to TRBJ2-7. This CDR3 has 12 residues. Germline lookup yields CDR1 SQVTM and CDR2 ANQGSEA. DNA of the CDR3: TGCAGCGTGGGACATCCCTCCTACGAGCAGTACTTC. Its protein is CSVGHPSYEQYF.